One and the same sample provided the 10 T cell receptor beta chains below, sequenced in a study of beta chain features in type 1 diabetes. General observations from the study: For Type 1 diabetes patients, all four CD4+ subsets carried TCRB CDR3s that were moderately but significantly shorter.

Reverse transcribing all isolated RNA meant expressed TCRB transcripts were sequenced. Some clones are missing from TCRdb's copy, which holds only in-frame ones; the method was immunoSEQ multiplex PCR. Here the sample spans around 710,000 clones, approximately 13% being singletons. These TCRs are of unknown antigen specificity. Material: naive CD4+ T cells from blood. These TCRs come from a man aged 25-45 years with type 1 diabetes.

The chain links TRBV28 to TRBJ2-2; TRBD2 matches at 8 bases. The V gene's germline CDR1 is MDHEN and CDR2 SYDVKM. The CDR3 sequence is 16 residues long. Unmatched junction bases numbered 10, after V lost 4 bases and J lost 6 bases. The CDR3 nucleotides are TGTGCCAGCAGTTCATCCGGGACTAGAGGGGCCGGGGAGCTGTTTTTT. It specifies CASSSSGTRGAGELFF.

The chain employs TRBV7-2 and TRBJ2-7; D is perhaps TRBD1 (6 bases). Per germline, CDR1 SGHTA and CDR2 FQGNSA. Trimming removed 5 bases from V and 1 base from J, with 12 bases in between. The CDR3 sequence is 14 residues long. CDR3 sequence: CASSAGTFSYEQYF. The CDR3 nucleotides read TGTGCCAGCAGCGCCGGGACATTTTCCTACGAGCAGTACTTC.

The CDR3 region is CAWSRLQGGSPLHF. CDR3 nucleotides: TGTGCCTGGAGTCGACTACAGGGGGGTTCACCCCTCCACTTT. The chain uses TRBV30 and TRBJ1-6; 8 nucleotides line up with TRBD1. V shed 2 bases and J 9 bases; nucleotides not matched to a gene: 6. The V gene's germline CDR1 is GTSNPN and CDR2 SVGIG (reference sequence). CDR3 length: 14 residues.

This clone was observed a handful of times. The chain carries TRBV27 and TRBJ1-6; D possibly corresponds to TRBD1 (6 bases). The CDR3 is 16 residues long. The V end was cut by 6 bases, the J end by 7 bases, with 19 bases between. The germline gives CDR1 MNHEY, CDR2 SMNVEV (reference sequence). CDR3 amino acids: CASRGGPLVKNSPLHF. CDR3 bases: TGTGCCAGCAGAGGGGGGCCCCTTGTCAAAAATTCACCCCTCCACTTT.

V usage is TRBV7-2 and J usage is TRBJ2-1; D is possibly TRBD1 or TRBD2 (6 bases each). V dropped 1 base and J dropped 1 base, with 14 bases sitting between them. The CDR3 runs to 17 residues. The germline V gene encodes CDR1 SGHTA and CDR2 FQGNSA. CDR3 DNA sequence: TGTGCCAGCAGCTTAGAGAGGGGGGCCATGTCCTACAATGAGCAGTTCTTC. This sequence encodes CASSLERGAMSYNEQFF.

This clone came up a few times. The V and J genes are TRBV5-4 and TRBJ2-1, with D perhaps being TRBD1 or TRBD2 (5 bases each). The CDR3 loop spans 16 amino acids. Germline CDR1 and CDR2: SGHNT and YYREEE (reference sequence). V was cut by 4 bases and J by 6 bases, with 20 bases left in between. The CDR3 bases are TGTGCCAGCAGCCCAACCGGGGCTCCAACGGGCAATGAGCAGTTCTTC. This translates into CASSPTGAPTGNEQFF.

The chain is built from TRBV6-1 and TRBJ2-1, with 10 bases that match TRBD1. V lost 5 bases, J lost 4 bases, and 5 bases stayed unmatched. Germline V lookup: CDR1 MNHNS, CDR2 SASEGT. The CDR3 runs 15 residues. CDR3 in amino acids: CASSLTGGEYNEQFF. CDR3 DNA: TGTGCCAGCAGTTTGACAGGGGGCGAATACAATGAGCAGTTCTTC.

The chain couples TRBV9 to TRBJ2-2, with TRBD1 identical over 8 bases. The junction had 6 bases not matched to a gene; V was cut back by 4 bases and J by 1 base. Germline CDR1 is SGDLS and CDR2 is YYNGEE. The CDR3 is made up of 16 amino acids. This CDR3 reads CASSLRGTGNTGELFF. As DNA, the CDR3 is TGTGCCAGCAGCCTACGAGGGACAGGGAACACCGGGGAGCTGTTTTTT.

Concerning this clone itself: The identical CDR3 is also encoded by other nucleotide sequences in the sample. The rearrangement joins TRBV7-2 to TRBJ1-5; 10 bases are shared with TRBD1. The CDR3 has 13 residues. Per germline, CDR1 SGHTA and CDR2 FQGNSA. Trimming at V came to 4 bases and at J to 7 bases, leaving 1 base not matched to a gene. Here the CDR3 reads CASSSGQGQPQHF. CDR3 sequence (DNA): TGTGCCAGCAGCTCGGGACAGGGGCAGCCCCAGCATTTT. Drawing the rest from reference TRBV7-2 and TRBJ1-5, the complete variable domain is GAGVSQSPSNKVTEKGKDVELRCDPISGHTALYWYRQSLGQGLEFLIYFQGNSAPDKSGLPSDRFSAERTGGSVSTLTIQRTQQEDSAVYLCASSSGQGQPQHFGDGTRLSIL.

The rearrangement uses TRBV7-2 and TRBJ2-5; 8 nucleotides line up with TRBD1. CDR1 is SGHTA, CDR2 FQGNSA, per germline. The CDR3 runs to 14 residues. V lost 3 bases to trimming and J lost 5 bases; unmatched junction nucleotides: 5. This chain's CDR3 is CASSFQGAVETQYF. The CDR3 nucleotides are TGTGCCAGCAGCTTCCAGGGGGCTGTTGAGACCCAGTACTTC. The full variable domain, in which reference TRBV7-2 and TRBJ2-5 provide the parts outside the CDR3, is GAGVSQSPSNKVTEKGKDVELRCDPISGHTALYWYRQSLGQGLEFLIYFQGNSAPDKSGLPSDRFSAERTGGSVSTLTIQRTQQEDSAVYLCASSFQGAVETQYFGPGTRLLVL.